This entry describes one T cell receptor (beta chain). This clonotype was picked up one time. Its antigen is currently not known. The input lacks base qualities; no much larger clone sits a single base away. The germline V gene yields SGHDN for CDR1 and FVKESK for CDR2. The CDR3 has 15 amino acids, counting the end cysteine and phenylalanine. The read is trimmed to its CDR3 DNA, 45 bases read in frame from base 1. V sheds 6 bases and J sheds 8 bases, leaving 22 bases between their ends. The data are from a study of blood T cells in healthy people across ages (dated by TCRdb to between 2014 and 2017). About the study as a whole: In model experiments, template switching captured roughly one uniquely barcoded TCR beta cDNA molecule for every two T cells. Age-related changes in TCR beta repertoire diversity were measured in the study by deep sequencing normalized with unique cDNA molecular identifiers. The donors were divided into four age groups: young (average approximately 16 years), middle-aged (over 35), aged (about 61) and long-lived (roughly 86). To avoid experimental bias, donors of different ages were randomly spread across the sequencing lanes. The study analyzed two additional independent replicas of 1 million unique cDNA reads from the same blood draw for two donors, one aged 18 to 30 and one aged 80 or older. Study-level results and caveats: The long-lived group showed more naive CD4+ T cells, fewer expanded clones and increased TCR diversity than the aged group, suggesting age selection. A strong correlation was found between observed TCR beta diversity and the percentage of naive T cells measured by flow cytometry. The CMV infection status of donors was not known, potentially confounding age-related changes in expanded clonotypes. Total diversity estimates from one million sequenced T cells were considered lower bounds and underestimates. Because profiling used bulk unsorted PBMCs, naive and antigen-experienced compartments could not be compared conclusively. As age increased, observed TCR beta diversity per million T cells dropped in a roughly linear way, and a significant reduction was already evident by age roughly 40.

Donors were 39 systemically healthy Caucasian individuals from Russia aged about 6 to 100 years. Around 9.8 milliliters of peripheral blood were collected from each donor into EDTA-treated Vacutainer tubes. PBMCs were isolated by Ficoll-Paque density-gradient centrifugation, with at least 7 million obtained per sample. Trizol reagent was used to extract total RNA from the PBMCs, yielding at least 6 micrograms per sample. The percentages of naive CD45RAhigh/CD27high T cells were determined by flow cytometry on a PBMC aliquot from every donor. Libraries were prepared through 5' RACE. Sequencing instrument: Illumina HiSeq 2500. A second about 7 to 12 cycle PCR used a sample-barcoded 5' primer and a J-beta primer mix. Each TCR beta cDNA molecule received a unique molecular identifier from a template-switch 5' adaptor carrying 12 random nucleotides. Each sample yielded at least 2.5 million CDR3-containing paired-end reads. First-strand cDNA synthesis was performed from all RNA using the Mint cDNA synthesis kit, with priming by a TRBC-specific oligonucleotide. Following uracil-DNA glycosylase treatment, all cDNA underwent a first 18-cycle PCR with the universal primers M1SS and BC2_uni_R. Under the source paper's analysis protocol: For normalization, 1 million high-quality reads were randomly selected from each sample, with every read carrying a distinct molecular identifier. Instead of being binned into consensus sequences, reads with shared molecular identifiers were discarded. CDR3 identification, clonotype clustering and error correction used MiTCR with a Q25 quality threshold and the strictest error-elimination algorithm. A nonparametric unseen species model using Euler transformation provided a lower-bound estimate of total TCR beta diversity. The raw public data were reprocessed by TCRdb itself: fastp quality trimming at Q25, MiXCR clonotype calling, in-frame beta chains only. CDR3 protein duplicates are merged, each entry listing the most common genes and DNA. The V and J calls follow TCRdb's processing rather than the paper's. Here the sample has 800,000 to 900,000 distinct CDR3 sequences; around 68% occur a single time. 25% to 35% of the sample is held by the ten biggest clonotypes.

The chain was built from TRBV14 and TRBJ1-1, with the identity of the D gene unclear. Sequences were obtained from blood. The TCR comes from a man aged 25 to 40 in good health. The sequenced DNA: TGTGCCAGCAGACGTACCTCGACCCCACGGGCCGAAGCTTTCTTT. The translation is CASRRTSTPRAEAFF.